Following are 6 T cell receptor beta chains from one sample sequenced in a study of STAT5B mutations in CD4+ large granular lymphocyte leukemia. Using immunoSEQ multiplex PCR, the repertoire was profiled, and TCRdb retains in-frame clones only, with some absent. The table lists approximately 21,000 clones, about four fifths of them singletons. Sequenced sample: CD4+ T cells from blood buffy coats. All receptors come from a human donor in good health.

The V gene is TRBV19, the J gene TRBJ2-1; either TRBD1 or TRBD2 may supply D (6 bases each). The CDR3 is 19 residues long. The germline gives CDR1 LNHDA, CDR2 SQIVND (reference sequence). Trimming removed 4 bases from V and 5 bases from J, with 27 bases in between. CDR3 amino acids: CASSKGRTADFTGHNEQFF. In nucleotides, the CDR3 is TGTGCCAGTAGTAAAGGGAGGACGGCCGACTTTACAGGGCACAATGAGCAGTTCTTC.

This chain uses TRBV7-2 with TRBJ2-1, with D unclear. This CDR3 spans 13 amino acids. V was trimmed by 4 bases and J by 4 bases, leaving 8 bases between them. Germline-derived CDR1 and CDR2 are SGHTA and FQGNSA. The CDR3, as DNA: TGTGCCAGCAGCTCGGTACGGTACAATGAGCAGTTCTTC. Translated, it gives CASSSVRYNEQFF.

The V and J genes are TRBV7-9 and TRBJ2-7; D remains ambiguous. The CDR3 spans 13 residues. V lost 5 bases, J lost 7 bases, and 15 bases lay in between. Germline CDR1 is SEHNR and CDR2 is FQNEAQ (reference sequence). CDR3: CASSPDGFGEQYF. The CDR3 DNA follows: TGTGCCAGCAGCCCGGATGGTTTCGGGGAGCAGTACTTC.

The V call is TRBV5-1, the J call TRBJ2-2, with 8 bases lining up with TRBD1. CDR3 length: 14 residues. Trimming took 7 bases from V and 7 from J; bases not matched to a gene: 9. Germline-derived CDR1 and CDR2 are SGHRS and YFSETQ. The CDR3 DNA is TGCGCCAGCCGACAGGGGACATCCGGCGGGGAGCTGTTTTTT. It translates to CASRQGTSGGELFF. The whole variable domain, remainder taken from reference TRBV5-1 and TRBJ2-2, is KAGVTQTPRYLIKTRGQQVTLSCSPISGHRSVSWYQQTPGQGLQFLFEYFSETQRNKGNFPGRFSGRQFSNSRSEMNVSTLELGDSALYLCASRQGTSGGELFFGEGSRLTVL.

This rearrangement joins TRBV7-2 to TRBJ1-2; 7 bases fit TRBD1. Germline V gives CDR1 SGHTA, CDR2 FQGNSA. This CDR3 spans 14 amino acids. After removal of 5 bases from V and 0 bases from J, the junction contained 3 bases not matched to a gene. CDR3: CASSPGTANYGYTF. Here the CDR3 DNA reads TGTGCCAGCAGCCCCGGGACAGCTAACTATGGCTACACCTTC.

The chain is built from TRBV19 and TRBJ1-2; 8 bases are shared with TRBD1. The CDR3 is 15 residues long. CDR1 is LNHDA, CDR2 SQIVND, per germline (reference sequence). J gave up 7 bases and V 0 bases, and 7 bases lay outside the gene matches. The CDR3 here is CASSIDLDRVLGYTF. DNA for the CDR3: TGTGCCAGTAGTATAGACCTGGACAGGGTACTTGGCTACACCTTC.